Reported below is one T cell receptor (beta chain). Its matching antigen is unknown. The source of the sample is a study of PD-1 blockade in classical Hodgkin lymphoma. The time point: newly diagnosed, previously untreated cHL patient sample. PBMCs from untreated, newly diagnosed classical Hodgkin lymphoma were comparison samples. There are 15 residues in the CDR3. CDR1 and CDR2 from the germline V gene are ENHRY and SYGVKD. Trimming took 5 bases from V and 0 from J; bases not matched to a gene: 3. Study-level points and caveats: The origin of the repertoire differences remains undefined, with disease activity or prior therapy as possible causes. Newly diagnosed patients were reported to start with lower TCR diversity than healthy donors.

This table comes from immunoSEQ multiplex PCR, and its TCRdb copy is limited to in-frame clones, with some not included. The table records some 28,000 clones, roughly nine tenths of them present only once. This receptor was identified in a human donor with classical Hodgkin lymphoma. V is TRBV10-3 and J is TRBJ2-5, with TRBD1 matching over 10 bases. Sequenced material: peripheral blood mononuclear cells (PBMCs). CDR3 protein: CAISPGQGDQETQYF. CDR3 sequence (DNA): TGTGCCATCAGTCCAGGACAGGGGGACCAAGAGACCCAGTACTTC.